A selection of T cell receptor beta chains follows, all from one sample in a study of blood T cells in healthy people across ages. TCRdb used MiXCR to reprocess the 5' RACE reads, holding one entry per CDR3 protein. In the table there are roughly 640,000 distinct CDR3 sequences, about 30% of which are singletons. Input material: blood. All receptors derive from a woman of 80 years or more in good health. The CDR3 runs from the conserved cysteine through the conserved F or W. Fields, in order: CDR3 length, J gene, clone size, V gene, D gene, CDR3 protein, CDR3 DNA. D genes are given only for firm matches. The size field is filled for only some rows; it gives once, few, many or a size class.

15 | TRBJ2-2 | NA | TRBV27 | NA | CASSLQKGGTGELFF | TGTGCCAGCAGTTTGCAGAAGGGTGGGACCGGGGAGCTGTTTTTT
14 | TRBJ1-5 | NA | TRBV18 | TRBD1 | CASSPRQGIDPQHF | TGTGCCAGCTCACCTCGACAGGGCATCGATCCCCAGCATTTT
14 | TRBJ1-1 | NA | TRBV10-2 | NA | CASSEQGRGTEAFF | TGCGCCAGCAGTGAGCAGGGCAGGGGCACTGAAGCTTTCTTT
14 | TRBJ2-3 | NA | TRBV12-3/TRBV12-4 | NA | CASSPQARADTQYF | TGTGCCAGCAGTCCCCAAGCAAGAGCAGATACGCAGTATTTT
15 | TRBJ2-2 | NA | TRBV6-5 | TRBD1 | CASSRTGGGTGELFF | TGTGCCAGCAGTCGGACAGGGGGAGGCACCGGGGAGCTGTTTTTT
13 | TRBJ2-5 | many | TRBV5-1 | NA | CASSADSQETQYF | TGCGCCAGCAGCGCTGACAGTCAAGAGACCCAGTACTTC
12 | TRBJ1-1 | NA | TRBV7-9 | NA | CASGSGLTEAFF | TGTGCCAGCGGCTCAGGGTTGACTGAAGCTTTCTTT
16 | TRBJ1-1 | many | TRBV20-1 | NA | CSAPLGQGGVNTEAFF | TGCAGTGCCCCTCTCGGGCAGGGCGGCGTGAACACTGAAGCTTTCTTT
13 | TRBJ1-6 | NA | TRBV20-1 | NA | CSATQKAGSPLHF | TGCAGTGCTACTCAGAAAGCCGGTAGCCCCCTCCACTTT
16 | TRBJ2-3 | NA | TRBV20-1 | TRBD2 | CSVRAPGGGPTDTQYF | TGCAGTGTTAGAGCCCCCGGCGGGGGGCCCACAGATACGCAGTATTTT
15 | TRBJ1-4 | NA | TRBV29-1 | NA | CSVEARGAQNEKLFF | TGCAGCGTTGAAGCTCGGGGAGCACAGAATGAAAAACTGTTTTTT
15 | TRBJ1-2 | NA | TRBV5-5 | NA | CASSPRGESDYGYTF | TGTGCCAGCAGCCCACGGGGGGAAAGCGACTATGGCTACACCTTC
14 | TRBJ1-2 | many | TRBV28 | NA | CASSLSQINYGYTF | TGTGCCAGCAGTTTATCACAGATCAACTATGGCTACACCTTC
11 | TRBJ2-7 | many | TRBV25-1 | NA | CASSVQYEQYF | TGTGCCAGCAGTGTACAGTACGAGCAGTACTTC
15 | TRBJ2-5 | NA | TRBV28 | TRBD2 | CASSLFSGGRETQYF | TGTGCCAGCAGTTTGTTTAGCGGGGGAAGAGAGACCCAGTACTTC
16 | TRBJ2-7 | NA | TRBV5-4 | TRBD2 | CASSLGSGGHRNEQYF | TGTGCCAGCAGCTTGGGGAGCGGGGGGCATCGCAATGAGCAGTACTTC
12 | TRBJ1-5 | NA | TRBV7-2 | NA | CASSPVGQPQHF | TGTGCCAGCAGCCCCGTAGGTCAGCCCCAGCATTTT
14 | TRBJ2-5 | many | TRBV5-1 | TRBD2 | CASTPGGGEETQYF | TGCGCCAGCACCCCCGGGGGGGGAGAAGAGACCCAGTACTTC
14 | TRBJ1-2 | many | TRBV7-9 | NA | CASSSPQGTYGYTF | TGTGCCAGCAGCTCACCCCAGGGGACCTATGGCTACACCTTC
16 | TRBJ1-1 | many | TRBV6-2/TRBV6-3 | TRBD1 | CASRDRAIRMNTEAFF | TGTGCCAGCAGGGACAGGGCCATAAGAATGAACACTGAAGCTTTCTTT
16 | TRBJ2-3 | many | TRBV3-1 | NA | CASSQASPGSTDTQYF | TGTGCCAGCAGCCAAGCGTCGCCAGGGAGCACAGATACGCAGTATTTT
16 | TRBJ1-4 | many | TRBV15 | TRBD1 | CATSRGQGRPNEKLFF | TGTGCCACCAGCAGAGGACAGGGGCGACCTAATGAAAAACTGTTTTTT
15 | TRBJ2-5 | once | TRBV7-6 | NA | CASSRPWPLQETQYF | TGTGCCAGCAGCCGCCCTTGGCCCCTGCAAGAGACCCAGTACTTC
16 | TRBJ1-3 | NA | TRBV5-1 | TRBD1 | CASSSTGGGGGNTRYF | TGCGCCAGCAGCTCCACAGGGGGCGGAGGTGGAAACACCAGATATTTT
15 | TRBJ2-1 | NA | TRBV9 | NA | CASSGRTEEDNEQFF | TGTGCCAGCAGCGGACGGACCGAAGAGGACAATGAGCAGTTCTTC
15 | TRBJ2-7 | NA | TRBV7-2 | NA | CASTRGWGASYEQYF | TGTGCCAGCACCCGAGGCTGGGGTGCATCCTACGAGCAGTACTTC
16 | TRBJ2-1 | many | TRBV6-5 | TRBD2 | CASSSSGGAVYNEQFF | TGTGCCAGCAGTTCTAGCGGGGGGGCCGTCTACAATGAGCAGTTCTTC
15 | TRBJ2-1 | NA | TRBV11-3 | TRBD1 | CASSVPGTGEDEQFF | TGTGCCAGCAGCGTCCCCGGGACAGGGGAGGATGAGCAGTTCTTC
15 | TRBJ2-1 | NA | TRBV7-6 | TRBD1 | CASSFQGDSYNEQFF | TGTGCCAGCAGCTTCCAGGGGGACAGTTACAATGAGCAGTTCTTC
13 | TRBJ1-6 | few | TRBV9 | NA | CASSPGIGAPLHF | TGTGCCAGCAGTCCAGGGATTGGGGCACCCCTCCACTTT
15 | TRBJ2-5 | NA | TRBV6-5 | NA | CASSDSPGTLTTQYF | TGTGCCAGCAGTGACTCGCCAGGGACTCTCACGACCCAGTACTTC
14 | TRBJ1-1 | few | TRBV3-1 | NA | CASSQVSGNAEAFF | TGTGCCAGCAGCCAGGTCTCAGGGAACGCTGAAGCTTTCTTT
15 | TRBJ1-6 | many | TRBV7-2 | TRBD1 | CASSRLQGSRSPLHF | TGTGCCAGCAGCAGATTACAGGGGAGCCGGTCACCCCTCCACTTT
16 | TRBJ2-5 | few | TRBV11-2 | TRBD1 | CASSPRAGGLRETQYF | TGTGCCAGCAGCCCCAGGGCAGGGGGCCTTAGGGAGACCCAGTACTTC
14 | TRBJ2-1 | many | TRBV20-1 | TRBD2 | CSAPGRGVYNEQFF | TGCAGTGCCCCAGGGCGGGGGGTCTACAATGAGCAGTTCTTC
12 | TRBJ2-7 | NA | TRBV6-6 | TRBD2 | CATGTKTYEQYF | TGTGCCACCGGGACTAAAACCTACGAGCAGTACTTC
14 | TRBJ1-1 | few | TRBV28 | NA | CASSLPNMNTEAFF | TGTGCCAGCAGTTTGCCGAATATGAACACTGAAGCTTTCTTT
14 | TRBJ1-4 | NA | TRBV7-9 | NA | CASSRMAANEKLFF | TGTGCCAGCAGCAGGATGGCGGCTAATGAAAAACTGTTTTTT
12 | TRBJ1-1 | many | TRBV2 | NA | CAKTTGRTEAFF | TGTGCCAAGACGACAGGCCGTACTGAAGCTTTCTTT
11 | TRBJ2-7 | NA | TRBV6-6 | NA | CASSGAYGQYF | TGTGCCAGCAGTGGGGCCTACGGGCAGTACTTC
13 | TRBJ1-2 | NA | TRBV5-5 | NA | CASSFGPLEDYTF | TGTGCCAGCAGCTTTGGGCCCCTCGAGGACTACACCTTC
14 | TRBJ2-1 | NA | TRBV20-1 | NA | CSASFAVKGNEQFF | TGCAGTGCTAGTTTTGCGGTCAAGGGGAATGAGCAGTTCTTC
14 | TRBJ2-7 | many | TRBV19 | NA | CASSLRARTYEQYF | TGTGCCAGTAGTTTGAGGGCGAGAACCTACGAGCAGTACTTC
19 | TRBJ2-3 | many | TRBV5-1 | NA | CASSFLSRERTYGTDTQYF | TGCGCCAGCAGCTTCCTCTCTAGGGAAAGAACATACGGCACAGATACGCAGTATTTT
12 | TRBJ2-5 | few | TRBV7-2 | NA | CASSRIPGEQYF | TGTGCCAGCAGCCGTATACCAGGGGAGCAGTACTTC
15 | TRBJ2-1 | many | TRBV6-1 | TRBD1 | CASSGPGQRMTEQFF | TGTGCCAGCAGTGGACCGGGACAGCGGATGACTGAGCAGTTCTTC
15 | TRBJ1-5 | NA | TRBV27 | NA | CASRQRWASNQPQHF | TGTGCCAGCAGACAACGGTGGGCCAGCAATCAGCCCCAGCATTTT
15 | TRBJ1-2 | few | TRBV19 | TRBD1 | CASSVVQGASYGYTF | TGTGCCAGTAGTGTCGTACAGGGGGCCTCCTATGGCTACACCTTC
13 | TRBJ2-1 | NA | TRBV30 | NA | CAWSVNNANEQFF | TGTGCCTGGAGTGTAAACAACGCGAATGAGCAGTTCTTC
14 | TRBJ2-7 | many | TRBV29-1 | TRBD1 | CSVSGTVSSYEQYF | TGCAGCGTTTCCGGGACAGTGAGCTCCTACGAGCAGTACTTC